This TCR beta chain was captured by sequencing in a study of CD8+ T cells in alopecia areata. The wider study: People stayed on tofacitinib for 6 to 18 months, then stopped the drug for 6 months.

Notes on this clone: As yet, its antigen is unknown.

V was shortened by 3 bases and J by 0 bases, with 8 bases between the two germline ends. This CDR3 is 14 amino acids long. Germline-derived CDR1 and CDR2 are ENHRY and SYGVKD. Study-wide findings and caveats: Scalp and blood retained many expanded lesional clones during tofacitinib. Scalp clonality and expanded CD8+ clones among the top 100 fell significantly with tofacitinib. Higher clonality than in normal scalp was seen in lesional scalp, especially alopecia totalis/universalis.

The treatment here: oral pan-JAK inhibitor, 5-10 mg twice daily. Sequencing templates came from extracted RNA that was reverse transcribed into cDNA. Assay: immunoSEQ multiplex PCR; the TCRdb copy retains only in-frame clones and omits some. The table lists 160,000 or so clones, 58% of them singletons. This TCR came from a human donor with alopecia areata. The chain employs TRBV10-3 and TRBJ1-1; the D is unclear. Sequences were derived from CD4+ T cells sorted from blood, sampled at approximately week 55, from a patient treated with tofacitinib. The CDR3 loop reads CAISEVKLNTEAFF. CDR3 nucleotides: TGTGCCATCAGTGAAGTGAAGTTGAACACTGAAGCTTTCTTT.